Below are 29 T cell receptor beta chains sequenced from a single sample in a study of blood T cell repertoires in COVID-19. The assay was immunoSEQ multiplex PCR, and TCRdb's table has in-frame clones only and misses some. The sample lists 65,000 to 95,000 clones; approximately 93% were seen once. The sequenced material came from peripheral blood. The receptors were gathered from a man aged 50-59 years with COVID-19, enrolled during active disease.

The chain is built from TRBV21-1 and TRBJ1-1; the table's D call, TRBD1, was not checked against the DNA. TRBV21-1 is classified as a pseudogene. CDR3 length: 18 residues. The CDR3 spells CASSKAVKMGQGITEAFF. Here the CDR3 DNA reads TGTGCCAGCAGCAAAGCGGTAAAGATGGGACAGGGAATCACTGAAGCTTTCTTT.

The V call is TRBV5-4, the J call TRBJ2-7; maybe TRBD1 (5 bases). Germline CDR1 and CDR2: SGHNT and YYREEE (reference sequence). V was clipped by 0 bases and J by 0 bases, with 10 bases between them. The length of the CDR3 is 15 residues. CDR3 coding DNA: TGTGCCAGCAGCTTGGGGGGCCTTAGCTCCTACGAGCAGTACGTC. Translation gives CASSLGGLSSYEQYV.

V usage is TRBV29-1 and J usage is TRBJ2-3; possibly TRBD1 for D (5 bases). The CDR3 is 13 residues long. Germline-derived CDR1 and CDR2 are SQVTM and ANQGSEA. Trimming took 4 bases from V and 4 from J, leaving 12 bases between them. The CDR3 region is CSVVAGWADTQYF. CDR3 in DNA: TGCAGCGTTGTTGCAGGGTGGGCAGATACGCAGTATTTT.

The rearrangement links TRBV7-9 to TRBJ1-4; no definite D call. This CDR3 has 14 residues. V dropped 5 bases and J dropped 2 bases, with 9 bases sitting between them. Germline V gene lookup returns CDR1 SEHNR and CDR2 FQNEAQ (reference sequence). CDR3 coding DNA: TGTGCCAGCAGCACGATTGGCACTAATGAAAAACTGTTTTTT. Its protein is CASSTIGTNEKLFF.

CDR3 sequence: CASSSSGSRTDTQYF. The CDR3 DNA is TGTGCCAGCAGCTCAAGCGGGAGTAGGACAGATACGCAGTATTTT. V usage is TRBV9 and J usage is TRBJ2-3, with TRBD2 identical over 8 bases. CDR1 SGDLS and CDR2 YYNGEE come from the germline V gene. The junction had 7 bases not matched to a gene; V was cut back by 4 bases and J by 3 bases. CDR3 size: 15 residues.

The chain joins TRBV4-2 to TRBJ2-2, with TRBD1 matching over 7 bases. The V gene end was trimmed by 1 base and the J gene end by 9 bases; junction bases not matched to a gene: 11. The CDR3 totals 16 residues. Germline values: CDR1 LGHNA, CDR2 YNFKEQ. The CDR3 protein is CASSQGATGQLRELFF. The CDR3 DNA is TGTGCCAGCAGCCAAGGGGCTACGGGACAGTTGCGGGAGCTGTTTTTT.

The rearrangement links TRBV5-1 to TRBJ1-3, with a weak D call TRBD1 (6 bases). Germline V gives CDR1 SGHRS, CDR2 YFSETQ. This CDR3 contains 16 residues. Trimming took off 4 bases at V and 0 bases at J, with 14 bases between the two ends. CDR3 region: CASSTLQGFSGNTIYF. CDR3 bases: TGCGCCAGCAGCACTTTACAGGGTTTCTCTGGAAACACCATATATTTT.

The sample holds one count of this clone. J is TRBJ2-3 and V is TRBV18, with TRBD2 matching 10 bases. This CDR3 has 14 residues. Germline CDR1 reads KGHSH; CDR2 reads LQKENI. V lost 2 bases, J lost 5 bases, and 1 base stayed unmatched. The CDR3: CASSPSGREDTQYF. The CDR3 DNA follows: TGTGCCAGCTCACCAAGCGGGAGGGAAGATACGCAGTATTTT.

The chain combines TRBV5-1 with TRBJ1-2; a weak D match, TRBD1 (5 bases). The V gene's germline CDR1 is SGHRS and CDR2 YFSETQ. V shed 3 bases and J shed 0 bases, with 18 bases lying between them. The CDR3 sequence is 17 residues long. The CDR3 sequence is CASSYGPGNFANYGYTF. The CDR3 DNA follows: TGCGCCAGCAGCTATGGGCCAGGGAATTTTGCTAACTATGGCTACACCTTC.

The chain carries TRBV5-1 and TRBJ1-2; tentative D call: TRBD1 (5 bases). Trimming stripped 4 bases from V and 3 bases from J, with 10 bases between. CDR1 and CDR2 from the germline V gene are SGHRS and YFSETQ. The CDR3 totals 13 residues. The CDR3 reads CASSDSDHYGYTF. In DNA form, the CDR3 reads TGCGCCAGCAGCGACAGCGACCACTATGGCTACACCTTC.

The chain couples TRBV30 to TRBJ2-7; no definite D call. The germline V gene encodes CDR1 GTSNPN and CDR2 SVGIG (reference sequence). The ends were cut back, 4 bases at V and 3 bases at J, with 13 bases in the middle. The CDR3 has 13 amino acids. The CDR3 sequence: CAWKDPGYYEQYF. The CDR3 DNA is TGTGCCTGGAAGGATCCGGGTTACTACGAGCAGTACTTC.

The chain combines TRBV7-2 with TRBJ1-5; D is unclear. V lost 2 bases, J lost 5 bases, and 7 bases lay in between. The CDR3 length is 13 residues. Looked up from germline, CDR1 is SGHTA and CDR2 is FQGNSA. CDR3 sequence reads: CASSLTVYQPQHF. The DNA of the CDR3 is TGTGCCAGCAGCTTAACAGTCTATCAGCCCCAGCATTTT.

The V and J genes are TRBV11-3 and TRBJ1-1; D gene ambiguous. V was shortened by 1 base and J by 4 bases, with 7 bases between the two germline ends. The CDR3 has 13 amino acids. The germline V gene has CDR1 SGHNT and CDR2 YENEEA. DNA for the CDR3: TGTGCCAGCAGCTTAGCGTCCTCCACTGAAGCTTTCTTT. Its translation is CASSLASSTEAFF.

This chain uses TRBV3-1 (or the pseudogene TRBV3-2) with TRBJ1-4, with no clear D. The CDR3 totals 15 residues. Germline V gene data show CDR1 as LGHDT and CDR2 as YNNKEL (reference sequence). Trimming shortened V by 1 base and J by 5 bases, and 11 bases separated the two germline ends. The CDR3: CASSQVRDLNEKLFF. The CDR3, as DNA: TGTGCCAGCAGCCAAGTGCGCGATTTGAATGAAAAACTGTTTTTT.

The chain links TRBV6-5 to TRBJ2-7, with TRBD2 matching 8 bases. CDR1 is MNHEY, CDR2 SVGAGI, per germline. This CDR3 comprises 13 residues. The ends lost 5 bases at V and 6 bases at J; junction bases unmatched: 6. The CDR3 spells CASSPLGTSEQYF. The DNA for the CDR3 is TGTGCCAGCAGTCCTCTCGGGACTAGCGAGCAGTACTTC.

As DNA, the CDR3 is TGTGCCAGCAGACCGGGACAGGGGGGGTACGAGCAGTACTTC. Its translation: CASRPGQGGYEQYF. The rearrangement joins TRBV6-5 to TRBJ2-7, with 11 bases matching TRBD1. The CDR3 covers 14 residues. Germline CDR1 reads MNHEY; CDR2 reads SVGAGI. V lost 6 bases to trimming and J lost 4 bases; unmatched junction nucleotides: 5.

This clone was counted a single time. The chain employs TRBV6-5 and TRBJ2-1; TRBD1 matches 7 bases. In germline, CDR1 is MNHEY, CDR2 SVGAGI. V lost 0 bases to trimming and J lost 3 bases; unmatched junction nucleotides: 2. The CDR3 has 15 amino acids. The CDR3 reads CASSYSRQGYNEQFF. For the CDR3, the DNA is TGTGCCAGCAGTTACTCGAGACAGGGCTACAATGAGCAGTTCTTC.

The chain employs TRBV28 and TRBJ2-5; D gene ambiguous. The CDR3 consists of 10 residues. Between the trimmed V and J ends, which lost 6 bases and 5 bases, there was a span of 4 bases. CDR1 and CDR2 from the germline V gene are MDHEN and SYDVKM. The CDR3 spells CASSGETQYF. The CDR3 nucleotides are TGTGCCAGCAGCGGGGAGACCCAGTACTTC. Full variable domain (outside the CDR3, taken from reference TRBV28 and TRBJ2-5): DVKVTQSSRYLVKRTGEKVFLECVQDMDHENMFWYRQDPGLGLRLIYFSYDVKMKEKGDIPEGYSVSREKKERFSLILESASTNQTSMYLCASSGETQYFGPGTRLLVL.

The J gene is TRBJ2-7, the V gene TRBV9, with 11 bases that match TRBD2. CDR1 and CDR2 from the germline V gene are SGDLS and YYNGEE. V trimming: 4 bases; J trimming: 7 bases; junction bases outside the gene matches: 13. The CDR3 has 16 residues. CDR3 amino acids: CASSPHLAGGGGEQYF. The CDR3 region has the DNA TGTGCCAGCAGCCCACATCTAGCGGGAGGTGGAGGAGAGCAGTACTTC. The entire variable domain, with the rest obtained from reference TRBV9 and TRBJ2-7, is as follows: DSGVTQTPKHLITATGQRVTLRCSPRSGDLSVYWYQQSLDQGLQFLIQYYNGEERAKGNILERFSAQQFPDLHSELNLSSLELGDSALYFCASSPHLAGGGGEQYFGPGTRLTVT.

The rearrangement joins TRBV10-3 to TRBJ1-1; D possibly corresponds to TRBD1 (5 bases). The CDR3 sequence is 14 residues long. V lost 0 bases, J lost 4 bases, and 9 bases lay in between. Germline lookup yields CDR1 ENHRY and CDR2 SYGVKD. The chain's CDR3 is CAISESQGSTEAFF. DNA for the CDR3: TGTGCCATCAGTGAGTCTCAGGGAAGCACTGAAGCTTTCTTT.

The sample holds one count of this clone. The chain employs TRBV28 and TRBJ2-1, with TRBD1 identical over 8 bases. Per germline, CDR1 MDHEN and CDR2 SYDVKM. V dropped 7 bases and J dropped 8; count of bases not matched to a gene: 7. This CDR3 has 13 residues. Here the CDR3 DNA reads TGTGCCAGCACCCAGGGGGCGTCGGATGAGCAGTTCTTC. Translating gives CASTQGASDEQFF. The full variable domain, with the rest looked up from reference TRBV28 and TRBJ2-1, is DVKVTQSSRYLVKRTGEKVFLECVQDMDHENMFWYRQDPGLGLRLIYFSYDVKMKEKGDIPEGYSVSREKKERFSLILESASTNQTSMYLCASTQGASDEQFFGPGTRLTVL.

This clone was counted once. The chain couples TRBV6-5 to TRBJ2-7, with TRBD2 identical over 11 bases. V lost 6 bases to trimming and J lost 7 bases; unmatched junction nucleotides: 11. The CDR3 totals 15 residues. Germline V gene lookup returns CDR1 MNHEY and CDR2 SVGAGI. CDR3 nucleotides: TGTGCCAGCAGAAGACTACTAGCGGGAGTGGGTGAGCAGTACTTC. It codes for CASRRLLAGVGEQYF.

The V call is TRBV18, the J call TRBJ2-5, with 7 bases that match TRBD2. This CDR3 comprises 13 residues. CDR1 and CDR2 from the germline V gene are KGHSH and LQKENI. Trimming at V came to 1 base and at J to 9 bases, leaving 5 bases not matched to a gene. The CDR3 loop is CASSPLAGEAQYF. The CDR3 DNA follows: TGTGCCAGCTCACCACTGGCGGGGGAGGCCCAGTACTTC.

CDR3: CATSISGTGHYEQYF. The CDR3, as DNA: TGTGCCACCAGCATATCCGGGACAGGCCACTACGAGCAGTACTTC. The chain recombines TRBV15 with TRBJ2-7, with 8 nucleotides matching TRBD1. Germline lookup yields CDR1 LNHNV and CDR2 YYDKDF (reference sequence). The CDR3 sequence is 15 residues long. Unmatched junction bases numbered 8, after V lost 4 bases and J lost 3 bases.

The J gene is TRBJ2-5, the V gene TRBV29-1, with 8 bases matching TRBD2. V lost 3 bases and J lost 0; bases outside the gene matches: 3. Germline values: CDR1 SQVTM, CDR2 ANQGSEA. This CDR3 has 14 residues. DNA for the CDR3: TGCAGCGTTGATAGTAGCGGGGACCAAGAGACCCAGTACTTC. Translated, it gives CSVDSSGDQETQYF.

The count of this clone is one. V gene TRBV5-6 combines with J gene TRBJ2-5, with 9 bases that match TRBD2. This CDR3 has 16 residues. Trimming cost V 7 bases and J 4 bases; bases outside gene matches: 14. CDR1 is SGHDT, CDR2 YYEEEE, per germline. The CDR3 is CASSGASGMGRETQYF. The CDR3 DNA reads as TGTGCCAGCTCCGGAGCTAGCGGGATGGGGAGAGAGACCCAGTACTTC.

This clone was seen more than once but under ten times. The V and J genes are TRBV6-1 and TRBJ2-1; D unclear. V shed 1 base and J shed 4 bases, with 14 bases lying between them. The CDR3 spans 16 residues. The V gene's germline CDR1 is MNHNS and CDR2 SASEGT. CDR3 region: CASSEDMGNPYNEQFF. The CDR3 DNA follows: TGTGCCAGCAGTGAAGATATGGGCAACCCTTACAATGAGCAGTTCTTC.

V gene TRBV5-1 combines with J gene TRBJ2-7; 9 nucleotides line up with TRBD1. V gave up 0 bases and J gave up 4 bases; unmatched junction bases: 5. The CDR3 extends over 15 amino acids. Germline V lookup: CDR1 SGHRS, CDR2 YFSETQ. CDR3 in amino acids: CASSLGDREFYEQYF. The CDR3 DNA is TGCGCCAGCAGCTTGGGGGACAGGGAGTTTTACGAGCAGTACTTC.

The chain uses TRBV6-5 and TRBJ2-3; 8 nucleotides line up with TRBD1. After removal of 6 bases from V and 0 bases from J, the junction contained 5 bases not matched to a gene. The CDR3 loop spans 15 amino acids. Looked up from germline, CDR1 is MNHEY and CDR2 is SVGAGI. CDR3 protein: CASRPRGRSTDTQYF. The CDR3 DNA reads as TGTGCCAGCAGGCCCAGGGGGCGAAGCACAGATACGCAGTATTTT.